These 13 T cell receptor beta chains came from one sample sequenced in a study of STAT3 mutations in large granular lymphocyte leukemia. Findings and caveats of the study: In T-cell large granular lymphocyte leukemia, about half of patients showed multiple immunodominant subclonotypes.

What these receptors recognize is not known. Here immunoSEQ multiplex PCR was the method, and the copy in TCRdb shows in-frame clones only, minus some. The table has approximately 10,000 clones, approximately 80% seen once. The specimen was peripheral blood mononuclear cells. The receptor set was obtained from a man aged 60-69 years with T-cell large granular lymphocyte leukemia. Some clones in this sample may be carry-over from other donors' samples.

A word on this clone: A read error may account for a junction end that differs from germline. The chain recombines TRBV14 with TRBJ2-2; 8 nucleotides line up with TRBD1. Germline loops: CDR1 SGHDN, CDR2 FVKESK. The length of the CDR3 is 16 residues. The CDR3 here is CASSQGDRTYTGELFF. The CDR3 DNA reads TGCGCCAGCAGCCAGGGGGACAGGACCTACACCGGGGAGCTGTTTTTT.

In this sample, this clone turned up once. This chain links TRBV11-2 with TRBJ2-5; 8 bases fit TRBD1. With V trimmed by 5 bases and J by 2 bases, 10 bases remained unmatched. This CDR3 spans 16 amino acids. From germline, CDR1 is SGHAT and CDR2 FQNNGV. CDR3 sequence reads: CASSVSRGPRQETQYF. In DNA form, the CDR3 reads TGTGCCAGCAGCGTCAGCAGGGGGCCGAGGCAAGAGACCCAGTACTTC.

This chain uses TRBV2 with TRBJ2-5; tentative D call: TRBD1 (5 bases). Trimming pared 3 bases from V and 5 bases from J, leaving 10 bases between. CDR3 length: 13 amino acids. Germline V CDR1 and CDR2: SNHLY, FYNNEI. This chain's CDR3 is CASSDGYRETQYF. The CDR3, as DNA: TGTGCCAGCAGTGATGGGTACAGGGAGACCCAGTACTTC.

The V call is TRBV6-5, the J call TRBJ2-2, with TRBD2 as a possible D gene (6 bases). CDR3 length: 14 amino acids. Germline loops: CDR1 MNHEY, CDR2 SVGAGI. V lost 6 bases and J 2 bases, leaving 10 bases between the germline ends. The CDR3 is CASSIGLNTGELFF. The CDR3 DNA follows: TGTGCCAGCAGCATTGGACTAAACACCGGGGAGCTGTTTTTT.

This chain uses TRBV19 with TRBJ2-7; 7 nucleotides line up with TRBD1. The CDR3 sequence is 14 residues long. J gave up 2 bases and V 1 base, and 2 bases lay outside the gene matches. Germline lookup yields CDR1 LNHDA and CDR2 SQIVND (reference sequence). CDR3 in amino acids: CASSIGGTAYEQYF. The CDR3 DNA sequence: TGTGCCAGTAGTATAGGTGGGACAGCCTACGAGCAGTACTTC.

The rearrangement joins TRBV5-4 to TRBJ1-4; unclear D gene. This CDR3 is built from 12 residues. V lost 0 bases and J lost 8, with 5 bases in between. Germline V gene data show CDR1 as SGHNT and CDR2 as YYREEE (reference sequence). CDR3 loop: CASSLGEEKLFF. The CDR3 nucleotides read TGTGCCAGCAGCTTGGGGGAAGAAAAACTGTTTTTT.

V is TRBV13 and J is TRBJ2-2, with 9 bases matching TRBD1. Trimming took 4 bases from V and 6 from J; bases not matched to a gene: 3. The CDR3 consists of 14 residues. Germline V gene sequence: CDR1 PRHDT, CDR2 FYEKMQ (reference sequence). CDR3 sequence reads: CASSWGQGSGELFF. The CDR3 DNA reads TGTGCCAGCAGCTGGGGACAGGGATCCGGGGAGCTGTTTTTT.

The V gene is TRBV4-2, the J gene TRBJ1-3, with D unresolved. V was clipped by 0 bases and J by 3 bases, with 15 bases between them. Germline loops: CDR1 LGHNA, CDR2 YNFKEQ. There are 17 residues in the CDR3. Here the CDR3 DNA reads TGTGCCAGCAGCCAAGACAATACGGGAGGAGGTGGAAACACCATATATTTT. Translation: CASSQDNTGGGGNTIYF.

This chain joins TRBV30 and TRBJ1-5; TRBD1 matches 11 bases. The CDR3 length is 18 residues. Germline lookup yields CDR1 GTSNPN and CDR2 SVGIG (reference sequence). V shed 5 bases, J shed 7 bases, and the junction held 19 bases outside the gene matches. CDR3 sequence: CAWGGPTPGTGGTQPQHF. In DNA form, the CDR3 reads TGTGCCTGGGGGGGGCCCACCCCCGGGACAGGGGGAACCCAGCCCCAGCATTTT.

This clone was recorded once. The CDR3 DNA reads as TGCAGCGTTGAGGAACAGCCCCTTAACTATGGCTACACCTTC. This encodes CSVEEQPLNYGYTF. V usage is TRBV29-1 and J usage is TRBJ1-2; unclear D gene. V gave up 3 bases and J gave up 1 base, with 12 bases separating them. Germline values: CDR1 SQVTM, CDR2 ANQGSEA. CDR3 size: 14 residues.

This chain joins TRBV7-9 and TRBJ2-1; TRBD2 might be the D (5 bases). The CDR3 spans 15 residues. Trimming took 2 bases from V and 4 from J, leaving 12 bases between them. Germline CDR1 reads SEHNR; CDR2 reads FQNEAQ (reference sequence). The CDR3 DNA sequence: TGTGCCAGCAGCTTATCGGGGAATGGGTACAATGAGCAGTTCTTC. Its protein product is CASSLSGNGYNEQFF.

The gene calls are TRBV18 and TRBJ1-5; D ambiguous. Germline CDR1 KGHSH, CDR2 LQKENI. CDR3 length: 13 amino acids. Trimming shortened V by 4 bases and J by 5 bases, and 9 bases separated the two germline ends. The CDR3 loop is CASSREADQPQHF. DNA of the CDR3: TGTGCCAGCTCACGAGAAGCCGATCAGCCCCAGCATTTT.

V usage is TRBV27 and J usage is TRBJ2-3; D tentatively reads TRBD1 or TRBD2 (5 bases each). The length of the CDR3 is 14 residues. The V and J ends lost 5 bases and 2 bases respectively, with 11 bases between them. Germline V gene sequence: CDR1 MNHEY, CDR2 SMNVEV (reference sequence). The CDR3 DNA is TGTGCCAGCAGTACCGGGACGGACACAGATACGCAGTATTTT. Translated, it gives CASSTGTDTDTQYF.